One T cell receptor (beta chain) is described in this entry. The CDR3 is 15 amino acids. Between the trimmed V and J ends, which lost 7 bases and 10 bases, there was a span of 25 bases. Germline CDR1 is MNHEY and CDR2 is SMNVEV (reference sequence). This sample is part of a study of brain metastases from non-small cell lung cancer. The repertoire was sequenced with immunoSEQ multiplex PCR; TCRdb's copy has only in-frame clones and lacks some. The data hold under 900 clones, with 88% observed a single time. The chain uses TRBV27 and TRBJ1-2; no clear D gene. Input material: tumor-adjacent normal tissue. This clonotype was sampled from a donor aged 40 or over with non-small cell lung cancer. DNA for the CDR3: TGTGCCAGCATGGCCCTAACTCCCCAATACAATGACTACACCTTC. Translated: CASMALTPQYNDYTF.